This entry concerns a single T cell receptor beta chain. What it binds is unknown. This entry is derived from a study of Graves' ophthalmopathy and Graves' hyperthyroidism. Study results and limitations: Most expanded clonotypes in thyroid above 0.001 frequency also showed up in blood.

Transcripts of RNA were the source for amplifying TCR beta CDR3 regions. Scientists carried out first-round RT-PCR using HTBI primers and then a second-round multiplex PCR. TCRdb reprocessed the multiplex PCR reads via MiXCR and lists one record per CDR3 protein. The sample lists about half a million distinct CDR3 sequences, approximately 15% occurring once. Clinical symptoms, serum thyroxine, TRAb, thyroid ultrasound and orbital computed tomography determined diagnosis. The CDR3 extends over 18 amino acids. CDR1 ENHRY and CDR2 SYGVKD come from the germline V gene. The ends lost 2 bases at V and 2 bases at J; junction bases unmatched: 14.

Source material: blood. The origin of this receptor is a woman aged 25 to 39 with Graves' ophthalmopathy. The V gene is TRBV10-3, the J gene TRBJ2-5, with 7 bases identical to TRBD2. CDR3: CAISEALLANQLQETQYF. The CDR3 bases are TGTGCCATCAGTGAGGCTTTACTAGCGAACCAACTACAAGAGACCCAGTACTTC.